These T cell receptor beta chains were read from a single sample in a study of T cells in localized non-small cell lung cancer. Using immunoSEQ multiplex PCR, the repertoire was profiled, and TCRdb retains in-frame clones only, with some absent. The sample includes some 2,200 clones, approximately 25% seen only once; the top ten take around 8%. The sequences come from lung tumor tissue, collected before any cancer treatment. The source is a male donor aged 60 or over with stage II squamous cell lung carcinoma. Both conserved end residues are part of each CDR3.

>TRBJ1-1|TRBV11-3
CASSTPGAGLSTEAFF
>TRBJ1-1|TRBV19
CASMALAEGREAFF
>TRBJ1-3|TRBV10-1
CASSGRGSPLENTIYF
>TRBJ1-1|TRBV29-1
CSVEDNMSEAFF
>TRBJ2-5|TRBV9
CASSDGTSGGASETQYF
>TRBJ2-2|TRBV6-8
CASSRAANTGELFF
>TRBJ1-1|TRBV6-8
CASSYSLRGVEAFF
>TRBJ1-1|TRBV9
CASSVAHTGGIAEAFF
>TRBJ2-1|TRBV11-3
CASIPRDPRDNEQFF
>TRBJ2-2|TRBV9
CASRTAPNTGELFF
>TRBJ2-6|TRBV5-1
CASSLVSGSGANVLTF
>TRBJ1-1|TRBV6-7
CASRIGTEAFF
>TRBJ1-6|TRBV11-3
CASSLEMTGASPLHF
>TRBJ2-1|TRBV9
CASRDTGTVQFF
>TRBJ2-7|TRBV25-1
CASSPKDTTLHEQYF
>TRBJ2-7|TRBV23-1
CASSQVEGIYYEQYF
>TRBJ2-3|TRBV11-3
CASSLGGVWTTDTQYF
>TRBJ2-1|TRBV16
CASSQDPGLAVLYNEQFF
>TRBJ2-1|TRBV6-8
CASSSGLEAVNEQFF
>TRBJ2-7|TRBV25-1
CASSRGGLAGYEQYF
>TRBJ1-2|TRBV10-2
CASRASYVDGYTF
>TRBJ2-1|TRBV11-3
CASSQGGRSYNEQFF
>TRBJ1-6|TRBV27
CASSSLTGGDSPLHF
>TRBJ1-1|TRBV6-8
CASSLRRGGNTEAFF
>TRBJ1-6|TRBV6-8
CASGGNDNSPLHF
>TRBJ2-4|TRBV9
CASSEQGIVQYF
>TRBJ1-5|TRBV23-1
CASSQSSGTSNQPQHF
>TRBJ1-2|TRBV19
CASSITTDRGLRNGYTF
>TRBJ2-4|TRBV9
CATGELRENIQYF
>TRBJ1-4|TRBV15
CATSRGGPTATNEKLFF
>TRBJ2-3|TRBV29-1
CSGTSRGDTQYF
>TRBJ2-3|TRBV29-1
CSVGIQRGVNTQYF